The present TCR beta chain was sequenced within a study of blood T cell repertoires in COVID-19. For the study at large: COVID-19 samples, acute and convalescent, were from the United States, Italy and Spain. PBMCs, B-cell-depleted T cells, or T cells were the source of the cDNA or gDNA that made up the material.

As handled by the study authors: Reference gene primers were amplified, and this amplification served to estimate nucleated cell counts. Libraries were prepared by immunoSEQ multiplex PCR; TCRdb keeps only in-frame clonotypes and omits some of them. V and J calls and clone size are copied from that table; D and trimming were computed from the DNA. The table records tens of thousands of clones, roughly 85% of them present only once. The CDR3 sequence is 16 residues long. The trim removed 8 bases at V and 3 bases at J, leaving 11 bases unmatched. Germline V gene data show CDR1 as KGHSH and CDR2 as LQKENI.

The TCR originated in a human donor in a cohort sampled during active COVID-19. The chain employs TRBV18 and TRBJ1-3, with 9 bases fitting TRBD1. The specimen was peripheral blood. The CDR3 DNA is TGTGCCAGCACCCTTAGGACAGGGGACGATGGAAACACCATATATTTT. It encodes CASTLRTGDDGNTIYF.